The next 24 T cell receptor beta chains were all read from a single sample in a study of cytomegalovirus exposure and HLA in healthy donors (dated by TCRdb to the late 2010s). The library was built by means of the immunoSEQ multiplex PCR assay. The multiplex PCR relied on a mix of 60 forward primers for TCR Vbeta segments and 13 reverse primers for TCR Jbeta segments. This immuneACCESS table, as held by TCRdb, lists in-frame sequences with V and J called but not all clones. Of the missing ones, under half trace to an unresolved V gene in checked studies; the others have no known cause. The sample yields under 130,000 clones; 65% to 90% were counted once. Clones ranked in the top ten supply 6.5% to 7% of the sample. Sequenced sample: PBMCs. The receptors come from a man aged 25 to 45 in good health and CMV-seropositive.

As regards this clone: The junction departs from germline at one end; a sequencing error may be responsible. The chain recombines TRBV30 with TRBJ1-1; 7 positions match TRBD1. The CDR3 extends over 13 amino acids. CDR1 is GTSNPN, CDR2 SVGIG, per germline (reference sequence). The CDR3 is CARSKTGRTEAFF. Here the CDR3 DNA reads TGTGCCCGGAGTAAGACAGGGCGGACTGAAGCTTTCTTT.

The chain links TRBV4-1 to TRBJ2-7, with TRBD1 as a possible D gene (6 bases). This CDR3 has 15 amino acids. The V and J ends lost 0 bases and 3 bases respectively, with 12 bases between them. Germline V gives CDR1 MGHRA, CDR2 YSYEKL. CDR3 region: CASSQDGTSIYEQYF. CDR3 coding DNA: TGCGCCAGCAGCCAAGACGGGACATCTATCTACGAGCAGTACTTC.

V gene TRBV5-4 combines with J gene TRBJ2-5; 10 bases are shared with TRBD2. The CDR3 loop spans 16 amino acids. The V gene's germline CDR1 is SGHNT and CDR2 YYREEE (reference sequence). V gave up 5 bases and J gave up 5 bases; unmatched junction bases: 12. CDR3 coding DNA: TGTGCCAGCAGTTCAGGGCTAGCGGGGGAGGGGGAGACCCAGTACTTC. It is translated as CASSSGLAGEGETQYF.

This rearrangement joins TRBV15 to TRBJ1-2; D not resolved. With 0 bases removed from V and 5 bases from J, the gap between germline ends came to 10 bases. In germline, CDR1 is LNHNV, CDR2 YYDKDF (reference sequence). There are 14 residues in the CDR3. CDR3 protein: CATSRDVGVYGYTF. CDR3 bases: TGTGCCACCAGCAGAGATGTGGGAGTTTATGGCTACACCTTC. The full variable domain, rest sourced from reference TRBV15 and TRBJ1-2, is DAMVIQNPRYQVTQFGKPVTLSCSQTLNHNVMYWYQQKSSQAPKLLFHYYDKDFNNEADTPDNFQSRRPNTSFCFLDIRSPGLGDTAMYLCATSRDVGVYGYTFGSGTRLTVV.

This clone was seen just once. V gene TRBV2 combines with J gene TRBJ2-5, with D maybe TRBD1 (5 bases). Germline V CDR1 and CDR2: SNHLY, FYNNEI. V was trimmed by 6 bases and J by 2 bases, leaving 13 bases between them. The CDR3 extends over 14 amino acids. The CDR3 region is CASRAPGHQETQYF. The CDR3 DNA sequence: TGTGCCAGCAGGGCCCCCGGACATCAAGAGACCCAGTACTTC.

The rearrangement links TRBV19 to TRBJ1-6, with unresolved D. The CDR3 has 14 amino acids. Germline CDR1 is LNHDA and CDR2 is SQIVND (reference sequence). Trimming removed 3 bases from V and 10 bases from J, with 13 bases in between. The CDR3 nucleotides read TGTGCCAGTAGTATCACCGGGGTGGAGTCACCCCTCCACTTT. Amino acid sequence: CASSITGVESPLHF.

The V call is TRBV10-3, the J call TRBJ1-6, with 10 bases fitting TRBD1. The CDR3 length is 13 residues. Per germline, CDR1 ENHRY and CDR2 SYGVKD. V shed 6 bases, J shed 9 bases, and the junction held 2 bases outside the gene matches. CDR3 nucleotide sequence: TGTGCCATCAGCGGACAGGGGGTTTCACCCCTCCACTTT. Translation: CAISGQGVSPLHF.

This clone was recorded a few times. The chain combines TRBV30 with TRBJ1-5; 8 nucleotides match TRBD1. The CDR3 is 15 amino acids. The germline V gene encodes CDR1 GTSNPN and CDR2 SVGIG (reference sequence). With 3 bases clipped from V and 6 bases from J, the junction kept 10 bases outside the gene matches. CDR3 sequence (DNA): TGTGCCTGGAGCGAGGACAGGGTATTACTTCAGCCCCAGCATTTT. Translated: CAWSEDRVLLQPQHF.

The chain combines TRBV7-9 with TRBJ2-7, with 11 bases that match TRBD1. CDR1 is SEHNR, CDR2 FQNEAQ, per germline (reference sequence). The CDR3 sequence is 15 residues long. Trimming took 4 bases from V and 4 from J; bases not matched to a gene: 6. The CDR3: CASSSARDRGYEQYF. The CDR3 DNA follows: TGTGCCAGCAGCTCCGCCCGGGACAGGGGGTACGAGCAGTACTTC.

The genes are TRBV19 and TRBJ1-5; D is unclear. CDR1 is LNHDA and CDR2 is SQIVND in the germline V gene (reference sequence). This CDR3 spans 13 amino acids. V gave up 4 bases and J gave up 4 bases, with 8 bases separating them. The CDR3, as DNA: TGTGCCAGTAGTACCCGGTTGAATCAGCCCCAGCATTTT. It codes for CASSTRLNQPQHF. The whole variable domain, filled in from reference TRBV19 and TRBJ1-5, reads DGGITQSPKYLFRKEGQNVTLSCEQNLNHDAMYWYRQDPGQGLRLIYYSQIVNDFQKGDIAEGYSVSREKKESFPLTVTSAQKNPTAFYLCASSTRLNQPQHFGDGTRLSIL.

The genes are TRBV27 and TRBJ2-7; D possibly corresponds to TRBD2 (6 bases). V lost 7 bases and J lost 4, with 14 bases in between. This CDR3 has 13 residues. Germline CDR1 is MNHEY and CDR2 is SMNVEV (reference sequence). The CDR3 nucleotides read TGTGCCAGCAAAAGTCCCGCGGGGTACGAGCAGTACTTC. Protein: CASKSPAGYEQYF.

The gene calls are TRBV15 and TRBJ2-7, with 11 bases fitting TRBD2. The V and J ends lost 5 bases and 9 bases, in that order; junction bases with no gene match: 9. The germline V gene encodes CDR1 LNHNV and CDR2 YYDKDF (reference sequence). This CDR3 is built from 14 residues. The chain's CDR3 is CATSLPTSGAPQYF. CDR3 in DNA: TGTGCCACCAGCCTACCGACTAGCGGGGCGCCGCAGTACTTC.

Only one count was recorded for this clone. The chain combines TRBV5-5 with TRBJ1-4; D unresolved. Trimming removed 3 bases from V and 8 bases from J, with 14 bases in between. Germline assignment: CDR1 SGHKS and CDR2 YYEKEE (reference sequence). The CDR3 has 14 residues. The CDR3 region has the DNA TGTGCCAGCAGCTGGGGTCCCCGGAGGGAAAAACTGTTTTTT. Translated: CASSWGPRREKLFF.

The gene calls are TRBV7-9 and TRBJ1-1, with D unresolved. Between the trimmed V and J ends, which lost 3 bases and 6 bases, there was a span of 11 bases. This CDR3 is 13 amino acids long. Looked up from germline, CDR1 is SEHNR and CDR2 is FQNEAQ (reference sequence). CDR3 in amino acids: CASSLREAPEAFF. As DNA, the CDR3 is TGTGCCAGCAGCTTGAGAGAGGCTCCTGAAGCTTTCTTT.

V is TRBV5-1 and J is TRBJ1-4, with TRBD1 as a possible D gene (6 bases). Germline-derived CDR1 and CDR2 are SGHRS and YFSETQ. This CDR3 spans 13 amino acids. V gave up 2 bases and J gave up 5 bases, with 7 bases separating them. DNA for the CDR3: TGCGCCAGCAGCTTAGACAGGAATGAAAAACTGTTTTTT. Translated, it gives CASSLDRNEKLFF.

The chain has TRBV2 and TRBJ2-1; 11 nucleotides match TRBD2. Germline V CDR1 and CDR2: SNHLY, FYNNEI. This CDR3 is 16 amino acids long. The V segment lost 5 bases and the J segment 5 bases; nucleotides outside the gene matches: 8. For the CDR3, the DNA is TGTGCCAGCAGTAATAAGGCTAGCGGGGGGAACAATGAGCAGTTCTTC. It translates to CASSNKASGGNNEQFF.

In this sample, this clone turned up once. The chain's CDR3 is CASGGQPAYGYTF. The CDR3 coding sequence is TGTGCCAGCGGAGGACAGCCAGCCTATGGCTACACCTTC. This sequence joins TRBV6-5 and TRBJ1-2; a possible D gene is TRBD1 (6 bases). Germline CDR1 is MNHEY and CDR2 is SVGAGI. The V end was cut by 8 bases, the J end by 4 bases, with 14 bases between. CDR3 length: 13 amino acids.

V usage is TRBV18 and J usage is TRBJ2-7; TRBD2 aligns across 8 bases. Trimming cost V 6 bases and J 0 bases; bases outside gene matches: 4. The CDR3 runs 14 residues. The germline V gene has CDR1 KGHSH and CDR2 LQKENI. The CDR3 spells CASSRSGDSYEQYF. CDR3 DNA sequence: TGTGCCAGCTCTCGTAGCGGGGACTCCTACGAGCAGTACTTC.

The chain combines TRBV21-1 with TRBJ1-2. TRBV21-1 is annotated as a pseudogene. This CDR3 region has 17 residues. CDR3 in amino acids: CASNPRGGRAPNYGYTF. CDR3 coding DNA: TGTGCCAGCAACCCAAGGGGGGGCAGGGCCCCTAACTATGGCTACACCTTC.

V is TRBV7-8 and J is TRBJ2-1, with 9 bases that match TRBD2. This CDR3 spans 17 amino acids. Germline V CDR1 and CDR2: SGHVS, FQNEAQ. V shed 4 bases, J shed 8 bases, and the junction held 15 bases outside the gene matches. CDR3 loop: CASSSRGWVAGAYEQFF. The CDR3 region has the DNA TGTGCCAGCAGCTCAAGGGGGTGGGTAGCGGGGGCTTATGAGCAGTTCTTC. The whole variable domain, remainder taken from reference TRBV7-8 and TRBJ2-1, is GAGVSQSPRYKVAKRGQDVALRCDPISGHVSLFWYQQALGQGPEFLTYFQNEAQLDKSGLPSDRFFAERPEGSVSTLKIQRTQQEDSAVYLCASSSRGWVAGAYEQFFGPGTRLTVL.

The chain is built from TRBV4-2 and TRBJ1-5; perhaps TRBD1 as D (6 bases). Germline V lookup: CDR1 LGHNA, CDR2 YNFKEQ. CDR3 length: 16 residues. V dropped 1 base and J dropped 2 bases, with 12 bases sitting between them. CDR3 nucleotide sequence: TGTGCCAGCAGCCAAGGGGGGCGAGGAGGCAATCAGCCCCAGCATTTT. The encoded protein is CASSQGGRGGNQPQHF.

The V gene is TRBV28, the J gene TRBJ2-1, with 14 bases identical to TRBD2. This CDR3 is 15 amino acids long. The germline V gene has CDR1 MDHEN and CDR2 SYDVKM. The V and J ends lost 7 bases and 6 bases, in that order; junction bases with no gene match: 5. CDR3 nucleotides: TGTGCCAGCACCGGGGGGACTAGCGGGGGCAATGAGCAGTTCTTC. It specifies CASTGGTSGGNEQFF.

CDR3 loop: CASSQRGRTDTQYF. The CDR3 nucleotides read TGTGCCAGCAGCCAGCGGGGCCGCACAGATACGCAGTATTTT. V and J are TRBV2 and TRBJ2-3, with 7 bases fitting TRBD2. V trimming: 6 bases; J trimming: 1 base; junction bases outside the gene matches: 4. This CDR3 spans 14 amino acids. Germline CDR1 is SNHLY and CDR2 is FYNNEI.

The gene calls are TRBV6-5 and TRBJ2-5; the D is unclear. TRBJ2-7 matches the DNA end more closely, so the J call is doubtful. In germline, CDR1 is MNHEY, CDR2 SVGAGI. This CDR3 is built from 13 residues. CDR3 sequence: CASSQLGYYEQYF. CDR3 DNA sequence: TGTGCCAGCAGCCAACTCGGCTACTACGAGCAGTACTTC.